This T cell receptor (beta chain) comes out of a study of PD-1 blockade in classical Hodgkin lymphoma. About the research overall: On a schedule of every 2 weeks, patients received nivolumab 3 mg/kg intravenously. Overall study findings and caveats: Complete responders had baseline diversity similar to newly diagnosed patients.

As for this clone: Its antigen is not known.

Data came from immunoSEQ multiplex PCR; TCRdb stores just in-frame clones and leaves some out. The repertoire holds some 100,000 clones, around 88% seen once, with around 7% in the top ten. The CDR3 length is 14 residues. The germline CDR1 and CDR2 sequences are WSHSY and SAAADI. With 6 bases removed from V and 4 bases from J, the gap between germline ends came to 13 bases. Autologous stem cell transplantation was followed by relapse in every patient, and brentuximab vedotin exposure varied. The V call is TRBV10-2, the J call TRBJ2-1; tentatively, D is TRBD1 or TRBD2 (5 bases each). This clonotype was obtained from a human donor with classical Hodgkin lymphoma. Source: peripheral blood mononuclear cells (PBMCs), taken before the second cycle of nivolumab. The CDR3 nucleotides read TGCGCCAGCAGGGGGGAAAGAGGATACAATGAGCAGTTCTTC. Translated, it gives CASRGERGYNEQFF.